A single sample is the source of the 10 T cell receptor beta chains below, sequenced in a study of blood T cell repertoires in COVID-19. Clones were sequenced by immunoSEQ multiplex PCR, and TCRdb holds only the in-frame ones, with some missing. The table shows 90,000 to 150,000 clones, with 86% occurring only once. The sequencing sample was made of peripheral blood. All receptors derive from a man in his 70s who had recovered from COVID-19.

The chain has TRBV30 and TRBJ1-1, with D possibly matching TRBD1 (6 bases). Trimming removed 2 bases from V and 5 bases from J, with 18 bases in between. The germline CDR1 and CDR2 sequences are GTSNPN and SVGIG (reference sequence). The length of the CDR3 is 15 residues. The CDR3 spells CAWSSLVGGQTEAFF. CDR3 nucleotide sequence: TGTGCCTGGAGTTCCCTCGTGGGGGGGCAGACTGAAGCTTTCTTT.

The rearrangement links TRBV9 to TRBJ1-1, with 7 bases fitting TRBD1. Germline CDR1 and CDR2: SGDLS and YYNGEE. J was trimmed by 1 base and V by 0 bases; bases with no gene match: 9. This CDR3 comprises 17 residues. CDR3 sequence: CASSVDVSDRANTEAFF. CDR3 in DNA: TGTGCCAGCAGCGTAGACGTCTCCGACAGGGCGAACACTGAAGCTTTCTTT.

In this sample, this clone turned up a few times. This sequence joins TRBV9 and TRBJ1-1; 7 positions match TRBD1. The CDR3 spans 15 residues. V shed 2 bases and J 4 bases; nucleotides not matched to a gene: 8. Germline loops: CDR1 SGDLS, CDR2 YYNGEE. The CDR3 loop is CASSVSDRVATEAFF. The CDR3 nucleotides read TGTGCCAGCAGCGTGTCTGACAGGGTGGCCACTGAAGCTTTCTTT.

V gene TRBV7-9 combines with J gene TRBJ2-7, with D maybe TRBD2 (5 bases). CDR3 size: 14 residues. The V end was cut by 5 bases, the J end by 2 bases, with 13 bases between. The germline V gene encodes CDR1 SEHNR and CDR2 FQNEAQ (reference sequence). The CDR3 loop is CASSGVRGAYEQYF. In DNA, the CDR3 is TGTGCCAGCAGCGGGGTCCGGGGAGCCTACGAGCAGTACTTC. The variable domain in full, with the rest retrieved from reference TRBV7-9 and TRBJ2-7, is DTGVSQNPRHKITKRGQNVTFRCDPISEHNRLYWYRQTLGQGPEFLTYFQNEAQLEKSRLLSDRFSAERPKGSFSTLEIQRTEQGDSAMYLCASSGVRGAYEQYFGPGTRLTVT.

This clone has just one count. The CDR3 protein is CASRAGTSGRDEQFF. In nucleotides, the CDR3 is TGTGCCAGCAGGGCCGGGACTAGCGGGAGGGATGAGCAGTTCTTC. The chain has TRBV3-1 (or the pseudogene TRBV3-2) and TRBJ2-1; 16 positions match TRBD2. V lost 6 bases, J lost 8 bases, and 4 bases stayed unmatched. Germline V lookup: CDR1 LGHDT, CDR2 YNNKEL (reference sequence). CDR3 length equals 15 residues.

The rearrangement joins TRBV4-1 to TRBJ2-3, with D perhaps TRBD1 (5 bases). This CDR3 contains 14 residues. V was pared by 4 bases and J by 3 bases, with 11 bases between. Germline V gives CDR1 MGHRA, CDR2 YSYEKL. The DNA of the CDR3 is TGCGCCAGCAGCCTTAGGGCAGGGACAGATACGCAGTATTTT. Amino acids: CASSLRAGTDTQYF.

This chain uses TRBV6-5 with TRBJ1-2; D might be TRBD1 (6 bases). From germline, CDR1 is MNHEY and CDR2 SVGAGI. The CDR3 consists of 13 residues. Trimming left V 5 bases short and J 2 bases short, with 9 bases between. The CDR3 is CASSRTVNYGYTF. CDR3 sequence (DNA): TGTGCCAGCAGTCGGACAGTCAACTATGGCTACACCTTC.

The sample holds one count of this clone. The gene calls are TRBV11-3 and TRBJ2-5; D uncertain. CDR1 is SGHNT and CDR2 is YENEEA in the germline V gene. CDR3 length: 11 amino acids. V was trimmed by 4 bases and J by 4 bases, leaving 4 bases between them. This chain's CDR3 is CASSSGETQYF. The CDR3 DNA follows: TGTGCCAGCAGCTCCGGAGAGACCCAGTACTTC.

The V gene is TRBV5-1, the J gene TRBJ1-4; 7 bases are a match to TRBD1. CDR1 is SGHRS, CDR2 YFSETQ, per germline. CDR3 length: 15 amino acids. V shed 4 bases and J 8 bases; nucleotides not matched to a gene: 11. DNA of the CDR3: TGCGCCAGCAGCCCGACAGGGAATAGTGCGGAAAAACTGTTTTTT. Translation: CASSPTGNSAEKLFF.

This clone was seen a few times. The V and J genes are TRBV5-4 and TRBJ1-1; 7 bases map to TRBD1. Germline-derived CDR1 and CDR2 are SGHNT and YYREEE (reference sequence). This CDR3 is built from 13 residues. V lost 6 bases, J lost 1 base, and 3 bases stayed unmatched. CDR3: CASIGQENTEAFF. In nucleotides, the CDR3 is TGTGCCAGCATCGGACAGGAGAACACTGAAGCTTTCTTT.